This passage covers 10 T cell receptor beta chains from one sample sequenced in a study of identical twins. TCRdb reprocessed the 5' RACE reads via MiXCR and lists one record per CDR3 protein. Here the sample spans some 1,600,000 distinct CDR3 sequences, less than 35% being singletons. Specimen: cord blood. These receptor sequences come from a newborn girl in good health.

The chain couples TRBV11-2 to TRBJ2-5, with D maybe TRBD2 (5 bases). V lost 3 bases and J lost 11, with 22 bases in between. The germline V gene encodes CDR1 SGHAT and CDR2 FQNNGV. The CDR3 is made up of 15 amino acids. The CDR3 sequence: CASSLPLVKGVQQYF. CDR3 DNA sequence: TGTGCCAGCAGCTTGCCGCTAGTGAAGGGAGTTCAGCAGTACTTC.

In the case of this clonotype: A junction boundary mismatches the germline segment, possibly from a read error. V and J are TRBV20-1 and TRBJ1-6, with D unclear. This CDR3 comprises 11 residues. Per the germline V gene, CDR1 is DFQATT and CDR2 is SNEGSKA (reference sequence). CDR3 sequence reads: CSAANNSPPHF. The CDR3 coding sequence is TGCAGTGCTGCGAATAATTCACCCCCCCACTTT.

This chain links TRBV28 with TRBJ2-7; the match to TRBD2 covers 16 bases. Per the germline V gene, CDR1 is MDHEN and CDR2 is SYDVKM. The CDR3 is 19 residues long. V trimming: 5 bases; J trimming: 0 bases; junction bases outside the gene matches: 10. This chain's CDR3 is CASSPELGLAGGSSYEQYF. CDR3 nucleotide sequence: TGTGCCAGCAGTCCCGAATTGGGACTAGCGGGAGGGAGCTCCTACGAGCAGTACTTC.

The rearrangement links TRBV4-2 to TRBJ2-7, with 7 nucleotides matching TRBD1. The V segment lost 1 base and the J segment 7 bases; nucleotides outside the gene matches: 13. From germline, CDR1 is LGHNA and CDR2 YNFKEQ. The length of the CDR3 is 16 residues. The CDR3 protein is CASSQVPGQSYNEQYF. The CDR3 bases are TGTGCCAGCAGCCAAGTCCCGGGACAGTCCTACAATGAGCAGTACTTC.

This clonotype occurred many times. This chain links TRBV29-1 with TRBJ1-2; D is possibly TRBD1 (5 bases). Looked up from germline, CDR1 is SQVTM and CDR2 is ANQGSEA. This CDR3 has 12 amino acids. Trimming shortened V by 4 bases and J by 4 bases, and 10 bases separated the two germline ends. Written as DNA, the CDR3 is TGCAGCGTTGCAGGGCGTCCCTATGGCTACACCTTC. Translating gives CSVAGRPYGYTF.

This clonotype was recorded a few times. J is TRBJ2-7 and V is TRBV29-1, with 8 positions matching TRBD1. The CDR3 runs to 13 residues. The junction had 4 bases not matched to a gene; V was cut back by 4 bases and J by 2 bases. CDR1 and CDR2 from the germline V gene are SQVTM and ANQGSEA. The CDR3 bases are TGCAGCGTTGTCGGGACAGGTCCCTACGAGCAGTACTTC. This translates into CSVVGTGPYEQYF.

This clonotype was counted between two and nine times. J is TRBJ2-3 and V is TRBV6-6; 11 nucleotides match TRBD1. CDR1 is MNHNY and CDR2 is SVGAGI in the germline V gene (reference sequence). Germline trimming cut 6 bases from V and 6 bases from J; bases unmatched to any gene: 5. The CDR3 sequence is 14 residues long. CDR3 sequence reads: CASREGDRGDTQYF. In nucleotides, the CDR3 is TGTGCCAGCAGAGAAGGGGACAGGGGGGATACGCAGTATTTT.

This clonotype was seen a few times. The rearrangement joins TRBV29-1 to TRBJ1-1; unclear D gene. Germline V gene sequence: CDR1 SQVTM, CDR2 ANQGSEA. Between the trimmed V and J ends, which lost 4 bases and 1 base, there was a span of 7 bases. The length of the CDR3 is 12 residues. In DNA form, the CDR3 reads TGCAGCGTTGTACGGGCGAACACTGAAGCTTTCTTT. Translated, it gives CSVVRANTEAFF.

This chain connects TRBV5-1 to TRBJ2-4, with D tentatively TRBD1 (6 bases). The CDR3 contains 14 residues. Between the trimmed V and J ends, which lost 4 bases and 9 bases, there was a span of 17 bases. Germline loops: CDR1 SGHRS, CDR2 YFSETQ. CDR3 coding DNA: TGCGCCAGCAGCCTTTCACAGGGAAGGAGCATTCAGTACTTC. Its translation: CASSLSQGRSIQYF.

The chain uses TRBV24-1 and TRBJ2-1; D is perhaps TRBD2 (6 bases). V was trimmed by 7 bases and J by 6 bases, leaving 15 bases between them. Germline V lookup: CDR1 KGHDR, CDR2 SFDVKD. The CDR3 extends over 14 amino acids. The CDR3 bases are TGTGCCACCAGCACCGGGACTCCCGGCAATGAGCAGTTCTTC. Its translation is CATSTGTPGNEQFF.